This TCR beta chain was obtained from a study of Tregs in tolerant kidney transplant recipients. Thawed PBMCs were FACS-sorted into unstimulated CD4+CD25+CD127- regulatory T cells, CD4+CD25- non-regulatory cells, CD4 and CD8 cells. Concerning this clone itself: The read finishes 3 residues shy of the CDR3 end, and the germline J gene is used to complete it.

This CDR3 is 14 amino acids long. Trimming stripped 4 bases from V and 4 bases from J, with 11 bases between. Germline assignment: CDR1 SGHVS and CDR2 FQNEAQ. The protocol was immunoSEQ multiplex PCR, while the TCRdb copy is restricted to in-frame clones and leaves out a portion. The sample table includes about 30,000 clones. The receptor's source is a human donor who received a combined kidney and bone marrow transplant. The chain carries TRBV7-8 and TRBJ1-5, with D uncertain. The sequencing used CD8+ T cells from blood, collected before the transplant. CDR3 amino acids: CASSSGVLNQPQHF. The CDR3 bases that were read are TGTGCCAGCAGCTCCGGGGTCCTTAATCAGCCC.